Listed here are 17 T cell receptor beta chains from one sample, sequenced in a study of radiotherapy plus CTLA-4 blockade in lung cancer. Using immunoSEQ multiplex PCR, the repertoire was profiled, and TCRdb retains in-frame clones only, with some absent. The sample has some 96,000 clones, 88% seen once. This material consisted of peripheral blood, taken from a patient treated with radiotherapy plus ipilimumab. These receptors were taken from a human donor with non-small cell lung cancer that progressed on radiotherapy plus ipilimumab.

This chain joins TRBV29-1 and TRBJ2-6; D is unresolved. Germline CDR1 and CDR2: SQVTM and ANQGSEA. V was cut by 7 bases and J by 1 base, with 8 bases left in between. The CDR3 totals 13 residues. The CDR3 sequence: CSADVSGANVLTF. The CDR3 nucleotides read TGCAGCGCCGACGTGTCTGGGGCCAACGTCCTGACTTTC.

The V and J genes are TRBV5-4 and TRBJ2-7, with 13 bases lining up with TRBD2. V shed 4 bases and J 5 bases; nucleotides not matched to a gene: 3. CDR1 and CDR2 (germline): SGHNT, YYREEE (reference sequence). There are 14 residues in the CDR3. The CDR3 here is CASSTGLAGNEQYF. The CDR3 DNA reads TGTGCCAGCAGCACGGGACTAGCGGGGAACGAGCAGTACTTC.

This chain joins TRBV23-1 and TRBJ2-5, with D perhaps assigned TRBD1 or TRBD2 (6 bases each). TRBV23-1 is sorted into the ORF group, with uncertain function. V lost 8 bases to trimming and J lost 4 bases, with 32 bases between them. The CDR3 totals 19 residues. For the CDR3, the DNA is TGCGCCAGCGCCACCTCGGGGGCCCATACGTTCTTCACCGGAGAGACCCAGTACTTC. Protein product: CASATSGAHTFFTGETQYF.

V gene TRBV4-1 combines with J gene TRBJ1-3; maybe TRBD1 (5 bases). The germline V gene encodes CDR1 MGHRA and CDR2 YSYEKL. Between the trimmed V and J ends, which lost 4 bases and 3 bases, there was a span of 16 bases. The CDR3 runs to 16 residues. The CDR3 loop reads CASSPVKGRVGNTIYF. The CDR3 DNA is TGCGCCAGCAGCCCAGTTAAAGGCAGGGTTGGAAACACCATATATTTT.

J is TRBJ2-3 and V is TRBV7-8, with 10 bases identical to TRBD2. CDR3 length: 16 amino acids. The ends lost 5 bases at V and 0 bases at J; junction bases unmatched: 5. Germline assignment: CDR1 SGHVS and CDR2 FQNEAQ. In DNA, the CDR3 is TGTGCCAGCAGCCTAGGACTAGCGGTTAGCACAGATACGCAGTATTTT. This codes for CASSLGLAVSTDTQYF.

The sample holds one count of this clone. The J gene is TRBJ1-1, the V gene TRBV9, with TRBD1 matching over 8 bases. This CDR3 spans 13 amino acids. V lost 3 bases and J lost 10; bases outside the gene matches: 8. Germline V gene sequence: CDR1 SGDLS, CDR2 YYNGEE. CDR3 bases: TGTGCCAGCAGCGCCGGGGACAGGAGCGTAGCTTTCTTT. Amino acids: CASSAGDRSVAFF. Combining the CDR3 with reference TRBV9 and TRBJ1-1 gives the whole variable domain DSGVTQTPKHLITATGQRVTLRCSPRSGDLSVYWYQQSLDQGLQFLIQYYNGEERAKGNILERFSAQQFPDLHSELNLSSLELGDSALYFCASSAGDRSVAFFGQGTRLTVV.

The chain joins TRBV5-1 to TRBJ2-3; either TRBD1 or TRBD2 may fit D (5 bases each). Per the germline V gene, CDR1 is SGHRS and CDR2 is YFSETQ. The CDR3 sequence is 16 residues long. V was trimmed by 3 bases and J by 3 bases, leaving 17 bases between them. Here the CDR3 DNA reads TGCGCCAGCAGCTGGGGACGAGGGGCGATAACAGATACGCAGTATTTT. It encodes CASSWGRGAITDTQYF.

The chain carries TRBV2 and TRBJ1-1, with unresolved D. Germline assignment: CDR1 SNHLY and CDR2 FYNNEI. The CDR3 loop spans 15 amino acids. V was trimmed by 7 bases and J by 3 bases, leaving 18 bases between them. CDR3 sequence reads: CASTYDPRTDTEAFF. The CDR3 DNA reads as TGTGCCAGCACCTACGATCCCCGGACGGACACTGAAGCTTTCTTT. Based on the CDR3 plus reference TRBV2 and TRBJ1-1, the full variable domain is EPEVTQTPSHQVTQMGQEVILRCVPISNHLYFYWYRQILGQKVEFLVSFYNNEISEKSEIFDDQFSVERPDGSNFTLKIRSTKLEDSAMYFCASTYDPRTDTEAFFGQGTRLTVV.

The rearrangement links TRBV7-8 to TRBJ1-5; TRBD1 agrees at 9 bases. The length of the CDR3 is 14 residues. Germline values: CDR1 SGHVS, CDR2 FQNEAQ. The V segment lost 7 bases and the J segment 7 bases; nucleotides outside the gene matches: 8. This chain's CDR3 is CASTPGQGRQPQHF. The CDR3 nucleotides read TGTGCCAGCACCCCGGGACAGGGACGGCAGCCCCAGCATTTT.

The chain couples TRBV19 to TRBJ1-5, with 9 bases identical to TRBD1. The CDR3 is 21 residues long. Looked up from germline, CDR1 is LNHDA and CDR2 is SQIVND (reference sequence). The V segment lost 0 bases and the J segment 2 bases; nucleotides outside the gene matches: 17. The CDR3 DNA sequence: TGTGCCAGTAGTATAGATCGGCCGGGACAGGGAATAGGCTGGGGCAATCAGCCCCAGCATTTT. It yields the protein CASSIDRPGQGIGWGNQPQHF. Together with reference TRBV19 and TRBJ1-5, the CDR3 gives the full variable domain: DGGITQSPKYLFRKEGQNVTLSCEQNLNHDAMYWYRQDPGQGLRLIYYSQIVNDFQKGDIAEGYSVSREKKESFPLTVTSAQKNPTAFYLCASSIDRPGQGIGWGNQPQHFGDGTRLSIL.

The chain couples TRBV27 to TRBJ1-1, with 9 positions matching TRBD1. This CDR3 spans 15 amino acids. V lost 3 bases, J lost 7 bases, and 9 bases stayed unmatched. The germline gives CDR1 MNHEY, CDR2 SMNVEV (reference sequence). The CDR3 region is CASSFGDREAGEAFF. The CDR3 nucleotides read TGTGCCAGCAGTTTTGGGGACAGGGAAGCAGGTGAAGCTTTCTTT.

This clone was picked up a small number of times. The chain uses TRBV19 and TRBJ2-7; 7 bases map to TRBD1. CDR3 size: 14 residues. Germline V CDR1 and CDR2: LNHDA, SQIVND (reference sequence). V lost 4 bases, J lost 8 bases, and 11 bases stayed unmatched. The chain's CDR3 is CASSRIGQDGKQYF. The CDR3 DNA is TGTGCCAGTAGTAGAATAGGACAGGACGGCAAGCAGTACTTC.

A remark on this clone: This sample also contains other DNA sequences that code for the same CDR3. The chain is built from TRBV19 and TRBJ2-7; the D is unclear. The V and J ends lost 6 bases and 1 base respectively, with 13 bases between them. The CDR3 extends over 14 amino acids. In germline, CDR1 is LNHDA, CDR2 SQIVND (reference sequence). CDR3 loop: CASRLTEISYEQYF. CDR3 nucleotides: TGTGCCAGTAGGCTGACGGAGATATCCTACGAGCAGTACTTC.

The chain carries TRBV7-6 and TRBJ2-7; tentative D call: TRBD2 (6 bases). V was pared by 1 base and J by 6 bases, with 10 bases between. CDR3 length equals 13 residues. Germline V gene data show CDR1 as SGHVS and CDR2 as FNYEAQ. As DNA, the CDR3 is TGTGCCAGCAGCTTAGGTTCCGGGAGCGAGCAGTACTTC. Translated: CASSLGSGSEQYF.

Notes on this clone: The germline gene is not matched at one end of the junction; a read error may be the cause. The rearrangement links TRBV4-2 to TRBJ2-7, with D unclear. The CDR3 contains 13 residues. The germline V gene has CDR1 LGHNA and CDR2 YNFKEQ. For the CDR3, the DNA is TGTGCCAGCAGCCAAGATCCCGGCATAGGGCTGAACTTC. It specifies CASSQDPGIGLNF.

The chain links TRBV19 to TRBJ2-5, with D tentatively TRBD1 (6 bases). The V end was cut by 4 bases, the J end by 1 base, with 7 bases between. There are 13 residues in the CDR3. Germline V CDR1 and CDR2: LNHDA, SQIVND (reference sequence). The CDR3 DNA reads as TGTGCCAGTAGTACGGACAGCCAAGAGACCCAGTACTTC. It yields the protein CASSTDSQETQYF.

DNA of the CDR3: TGTGCCAGTAGCGGACTAGCGGGTAGCAATGAGCAGTTCTTC. Translating it yields CASSGLAGSNEQFF. The V and J genes are TRBV19 and TRBJ2-1, with 11 bases fitting TRBD2. The CDR3 is 14 amino acids. Trimming cost V 6 bases and J 6 bases; bases outside gene matches: 4. Germline V gene lookup returns CDR1 LNHDA and CDR2 SQIVND (reference sequence).